This entry lists 9 T cell receptor beta chains sequenced from one sample in a study of cytomegalovirus exposure and HLA in healthy donors. The PCR had 60 Vbeta and 13 Jbeta primers. Only in-frame clones appear in the TCRdb table, and some are missing; sequencing was by immunoSEQ multiplex PCR. The sample yields 90,000 to 130,000 clones, roughly 69% seen once. The sample was PBMCs. The receptors here all came from a woman between 25 and 40 years old in good health and CMV-seronegative.

This chain uses TRBV4-2 with TRBJ1-4; no firm D call. CDR1 is LGHNA, CDR2 YNFKEQ, per germline. The CDR3 loop spans 14 amino acids. Trimming shortened V by 1 base and J by 1 base, and 4 bases separated the two germline ends. CDR3 nucleotides: TGTGCCAGCAGCCAAGGAGGAACTAATGAAAAACTGTTTTTT. The encoded protein is CASSQGGTNEKLFF.

This clone was seen more than once but under ten times. The rearrangement links TRBV9 to TRBJ2-3, with no clear D. Germline CDR1 SGDLS, CDR2 YYNGEE. V lost 2 bases, J lost 1 base, and 11 bases lay in between. This CDR3 has 15 residues. CDR3 amino acids: CASSVNGDGTDTQYF. CDR3 nucleotide sequence: TGTGCCAGCAGCGTCAACGGAGACGGCACAGATACGCAGTATTTT.

The rearrangement uses TRBV15 and TRBJ2-5; D uncertain. The CDR3 sequence is 13 residues long. The germline V gene encodes CDR1 LNHNV and CDR2 YYDKDF (reference sequence). The V and J ends lost 1 base and 3 bases respectively, with 6 bases between them. This CDR3 is CATSRVAEETQYF. The CDR3 DNA follows: TGTGCCACCAGCAGAGTGGCTGAAGAGACCCAGTACTTC. Full variable domain (outside the CDR3, taken from reference TRBV15 and TRBJ2-5): DAMVIQNPRYQVTQFGKPVTLSCSQTLNHNVMYWYQQKSSQAPKLLFHYYDKDFNNEADTPDNFQSRRPNTSFCFLDIRSPGLGDTAMYLCATSRVAEETQYFGPGTRLLVL.

The chain carries TRBV9 and TRBJ2-2, with D perhaps TRBD1 (6 bases). Deletions cut 4 bases from V and 6 bases from J, with 13 bases between. The CDR3 spans 14 residues. Germline-derived CDR1 and CDR2 are SGDLS and YYNGEE. In DNA form, the CDR3 reads TGTGCCAGCAGCCCGCGACAGGCTGCCGGGGAGCTGTTTTTT. Residues: CASSPRQAAGELFF.

The chain employs TRBV19 and TRBJ2-1; 7 bases line up with TRBD1. Germline loops: CDR1 LNHDA, CDR2 SQIVND (reference sequence). Trimming removed 4 bases from V and 0 bases from J; junction bases left unmatched: 6. This CDR3 has 16 amino acids. In DNA, the CDR3 is TGTGCCAGTAGTACTAACAGGGGCCGCTCCTACAATGAGCAGTTCTTC. Its protein is CASSTNRGRSYNEQFF.

V usage is TRBV6-1 and J usage is TRBJ2-7; D call uncertain. Looked up from germline, CDR1 is MNHNS and CDR2 is SASEGT. The CDR3 is 12 amino acids. V was clipped by 0 bases and J by 6 bases, with 6 bases between them. The CDR3 region is CASSEARFEQYF. Written as DNA, the CDR3 is TGTGCCAGCAGTGAAGCGCGGTTCGAGCAGTACTTC.

The chain has TRBV5-1 and TRBJ1-5; D gene unclear. Germline assignment: CDR1 SGHRS and CDR2 YFSETQ. Trimming pared 0 bases from V and 4 bases from J, leaving 5 bases between. The CDR3 extends over 13 amino acids. The CDR3 nucleotides read TGCGCCAGCAGCTTGGACTTAAATCAGCCCCAGCATTTT. Protein product: CASSLDLNQPQHF.

This clone was counted only a few times. The chain has TRBV27 and TRBJ1-1; 7 bases align to TRBD1. The CDR3 is made up of 12 amino acids. With V trimmed by 5 bases and J by 8 bases, 5 bases remained unmatched. CDR1 is MNHEY, CDR2 SMNVEV, per germline (reference sequence). Here the CDR3 reads CASSARDSEAFF. In DNA, the CDR3 is TGTGCCAGCAGTGCGCGGGACAGCGAAGCTTTCTTT.

This chain uses TRBV5-3 with TRBJ1-5, with D perhaps TRBD1 (6 bases). TRBV5-3 is placed among ORFs of uncertain function. V lost 1 base, J lost 2 bases, and 16 bases lay in between. This CDR3 has 17 amino acids. CDR3 bases: TGTGCCAGAAGCTTGTCAGGGTACAGGGAAGGCAATCAGCCCCAGCATTTT. Translated, it gives CARSLSGYREGNQPQHF.